The source of this TCR beta chain is a study of technical replicates of blood from several donors. This CDR3 has 21 amino acids. CDR1 is LNHNV, CDR2 YYDKDF, per germline (reference sequence). V was shortened by 5 bases and J by 0 bases, with 28 bases between the two germline ends. Repertoires were generated with immunoSEQ multiplex PCR, while TCRdb's copy carries only in-frame clones and drops some. The profile shows about 84,000 clones, 93% of them singletons. The chain is built from TRBV15 and TRBJ2-2; weak D call: TRBD2 (6 bases). The source material was T cells isolated from PBMCs. This TCR derives from a human donor in good health. CDR3 in amino acids: CATSSPGVIGVTGPNTGELFF. The CDR3 DNA sequence: TGTGCCACCAGCTCACCGGGGGTTATCGGGGTCACGGGACCGAACACCGGGGAGCTGTTTTTT.